This T cell receptor beta chain was identified during a study of monozygotic twins with inflammatory bowel disease. About this clonotype: As yet, its antigen is unknown.

Researchers ran eight separate cDNA reactions for each sample. Reprocessing the 5' RACE reads, TCRdb reports a single entry for every CDR3 protein and omits DNA. This sample's table has 80,000 or so distinct CDR3 sequences. The CDR3 length is 17 residues. Germline loops: CDR1 LNHDA, CDR2 SQIVND (reference sequence). Study-wide points: IBD patients shared fewer clonotypes with others than healthy twins, especially with disease activity.

The chain couples TRBV19 to TRBJ1-6; TCRdb proposes TRBD1, but this gene call is untestable without DNA. The clonotype originates from a human donor with ulcerative colitis or Crohn's disease, or a healthy co-twin of an affected twin (not recorded which). Sequenced: blood. This chain's CDR3 is CASSIYGVGQSPSPLHF.